The clone carrying this T cell receptor (beta chain) was recorded a few times. This sample was included in a study of CD8 T cells in ankylosing spondylitis. Each TCR beta library was made by quantitative 5'-RACE that incorporated molecular barcodes. TCRdb passed the 5' RACE reads through MiXCR, listing each CDR3 protein once. In the table there are 200,000 to 300,000 distinct CDR3 sequences, roughly 32% of which are singletons. The TCR originated in a male donor with ankylosing spondylitis or in good health (not recorded which). The sample was blood, either unsorted or a sorted T cell fraction (not recorded which).

The CDR3 reads CASSWDRGSYEQYF. The CDR3 DNA reads as TGCGCCAGCAGCTGGGACAGGGGCTCCTACGAGCAGTACTTC. This chain uses TRBV5-1 with TRBJ2-7; 10 positions agree with TRBD1. This CDR3 has 14 amino acids. The germline V gene encodes CDR1 SGHRS and CDR2 YFSETQ. V trimming: 3 bases; J trimming: 0 bases; junction bases outside the gene matches: 0.